What follows are 19 T cell receptor beta chains derived from one specimen sequenced in a study of siplizumab effects on memory and regulatory T cells. Libraries were prepared by immunoSEQ multiplex PCR; TCRdb keeps only in-frame clonotypes and omits some of them. The sample has some 100,000 clones; 80% to 95% are singletons. The source material was CD4+ T cells sorted from blood. These receptors all come from a human donor in good health. Some clones in this sample may be carry-over from other donors' samples.

V is TRBV5-1 and J is TRBJ1-1, with D perhaps matching TRBD1 (6 bases). Germline loops: CDR1 SGHRS, CDR2 YFSETQ. V lost 3 bases to trimming and J lost 7 bases, with 19 bases between them. The CDR3 has 15 amino acids. The CDR3 bases are TGCGCCAGCAGCTCCACCCGGGGGGCTTCGGGTGAAGCTTTCTTT. Translation gives CASSSTRGASGEAFF. The full variable domain, rest sourced from reference TRBV5-1 and TRBJ1-1, is KAGVTQTPRYLIKTRGQQVTLSCSPISGHRSVSWYQQTPGQGLQFLFEYFSETQRNKGNFPGRFSGRQFSNSRSEMNVSTLELGDSALYLCASSSTRGASGEAFFGQGTRLTVV.

This chain links TRBV4-1 with TRBJ2-4; a possible D gene is TRBD2 (5 bases). Looked up from germline, CDR1 is MGHRA and CDR2 is YSYEKL. Trimming took 3 bases from V and 0 from J, leaving 12 bases between them. The CDR3 consists of 16 residues. In DNA, the CDR3 is TGCGCCAGCAGCCAGCTTGGAGGTTTAGCCAAAAACATTCAGTACTTC. Translating gives CASSQLGGLAKNIQYF.

J is TRBJ1-1 and V is TRBV5-1; tentative D call: TRBD1 (5 bases). In germline, CDR1 is SGHRS, CDR2 YFSETQ. Trimming removed 6 bases from V and 0 bases from J, with 12 bases in between. The CDR3 has 14 residues. CDR3 in DNA: TGCGCCAGCACCTCAGGGAGCTTGAACACTGAAGCTTTCTTT. Translation: CASTSGSLNTEAFF.

The chain has TRBV27 and TRBJ1-5; D call uncertain. Trimming stripped 3 bases from V and 5 bases from J, with 8 bases between. The CDR3 spans 13 residues. Germline loops: CDR1 MNHEY, CDR2 SMNVEV (reference sequence). CDR3 DNA: TGTGCCAGCAGTTTCGGCGGTGATCAGCCCCAGCATTTT. Protein: CASSFGGDQPQHF.

In the case of this clone: One end of the junction is discordant with germline, which a read error may explain. This rearrangement joins TRBV7-7 to TRBJ2-1; 7 bases match TRBD2. Germline V lookup: CDR1 SSHAT, CDR2 FNYEAQ (reference sequence). This CDR3 region has 16 residues. Here the CDR3 reads CASSLSGAGVTNEQFF. CDR3 DNA sequence: TGTGCTAGCAGCTTAAGTGGCGCGGGAGTGACCAATGAGCAGTTCTTC.

The chain joins TRBV30 to TRBJ1-2, with TRBD1 as a possible D gene (5 bases). The CDR3 has 15 amino acids. Trimming removed 0 bases at V and 4 bases at J, with 15 bases between. The germline gives CDR1 GTSNPN, CDR2 SVGIG (reference sequence). The CDR3 sequence is CAWSVGRRMGYGYTF. In nucleotides, the CDR3 is TGTGCCTGGAGTGTGGGACGTCGGATGGGCTATGGCTACACCTTC.

This chain connects TRBV7-3 to TRBJ1-1, with 7 positions matching TRBD1. In germline, CDR1 is SGHTA, CDR2 FQGTGA. The junction had 9 bases not matched to a gene; V was cut back by 5 bases and J by 0 bases. This CDR3 spans 16 amino acids. The CDR3 region is CASSPTRDSMNTEAFF. The CDR3 bases are TGTGCCAGCAGCCCTACACGGGACAGCATGAACACTGAAGCTTTCTTT. Full variable domain (missing parts from reference TRBV7-3 and TRBJ1-1): GAGVSQTPSNKVTEKGKYVELRCDPISGHTALYWYRQSLGQGPEFLIYFQGTGAADDSGLPNDRFFAVRPEGSVSTLKIQRTERGDSAVYLCASSPTRDSMNTEAFFGQGTRLTVV.

This clone was observed a single time. The chain employs TRBV6-5 and TRBJ2-7; TRBD1 agrees at 9 bases. CDR1 is MNHEY and CDR2 is SVGAGI in the germline V gene. Trimming removed 4 bases from V and 1 base from J; junction bases left unmatched: 5. This CDR3 has 15 residues. The CDR3 bases are TGTGCCAGCAGTTCCGGCGGGACAGGGTCCTACGAGCAGTACTTC. Translating gives CASSSGGTGSYEQYF.

This sequence joins TRBV10-3 and TRBJ1-2, with TRBD1 identical over 12 bases. The CDR3 loop spans 15 amino acids. Germline CDR1 reads ENHRY; CDR2 reads SYGVKD. The J segment lost 6 bases and the V segment lost 7 bases, leaving 9 bases of the junction unmatched. CDR3 coding DNA: TGTGCCATCACAACCCCGGGACAGGGGGCTCATGGCTACACCTTC. Encoded protein: CAITTPGQGAHGYTF.

This rearrangement joins TRBV19 to TRBJ1-2; D remains ambiguous. V dropped 6 bases and J dropped 2 bases, with 16 bases sitting between them. The V gene's germline CDR1 is LNHDA and CDR2 SQIVND (reference sequence). This CDR3 has 15 residues. CDR3 loop: CASRDGSGANYGYTF. CDR3 DNA: TGTGCCAGTAGGGATGGGTCAGGAGCGAACTATGGCTACACCTTC.

The chain is built from TRBV2 and TRBJ1-2; 7 bases fit TRBD1. The trim removed 0 bases at V and 9 bases at J, leaving 7 bases unmatched. Germline V lookup: CDR1 SNHLY, CDR2 FYNNEI. This CDR3 is built from 14 residues. CDR3 sequence reads: CASSEARQGYRYTF. DNA of the CDR3: TGTGCCAGCAGTGAAGCGAGACAGGGTTATCGCTACACCTTC.

The V and J genes are TRBV7-3 and TRBJ1-2; D is perhaps TRBD1 (5 bases). V dropped 5 bases and J dropped 3 bases, with 16 bases sitting between them. The CDR3 consists of 15 residues. Looked up from germline, CDR1 is SGHTA and CDR2 is FQGTGA. Here the CDR3 reads CASSPRAGGDYGYTF. CDR3 sequence (DNA): TGTGCCAGCAGCCCCCGGGCAGGAGGGGACTATGGCTACACCTTC.

The CDR3 region is CASSLGGFYEQYF. The DNA for the CDR3 is TGTGCCAGCAGCCTCGGGGGGTTCTACGAGCAGTACTTC. The rearrangement joins TRBV7-9 to TRBJ2-5; TRBD2 matches 7 bases. The DNA matches TRBJ2-7 better at its end, which makes the J call doubtful. This CDR3 spans 13 amino acids. Per germline, CDR1 SEHNR and CDR2 FQNEAQ (reference sequence).

The chain has TRBV18 and TRBJ2-2; D tentatively reads TRBD1 or TRBD2 (6 bases each). The CDR3 consists of 19 residues. Trimming left V 1 base short and J 3 bases short, with 21 bases between. Germline assignment: CDR1 KGHSH and CDR2 LQKENI. The chain's CDR3 is CASSPRRTAHGSYTGELFF. The CDR3 nucleotides read TGTGCCAGCTCACCACGAAGGACAGCCCACGGGAGCTACACCGGGGAGCTGTTTTTT.

The chain links TRBV7-6 to TRBJ1-3; D unresolved. Germline CDR1 and CDR2: SGHVS and FNYEAQ. Trimming removed 5 bases at V and 2 bases at J, with 13 bases between. The CDR3 has 15 residues. DNA of the CDR3: TGTGCCAGCAGCAGGTTGACGGGCGCTGGAAACACCATATATTTT. Protein: CASSRLTGAGNTIYF.

This chain uses TRBV5-1 with TRBJ1-4, with D tentatively TRBD1 (6 bases). The germline V gene encodes CDR1 SGHRS and CDR2 YFSETQ. Trimming removed 5 bases from V and 4 bases from J, with 9 bases in between. The CDR3 loop spans 13 amino acids. The CDR3 spells CASRGGFNEKLFF. The CDR3 nucleotides read TGCGCCAGCAGAGGGGGGTTTAATGAAAAACTGTTTTTT. Looking up the rest from reference TRBV5-1 and TRBJ1-4 gives the full variable domain: KAGVTQTPRYLIKTRGQQVTLSCSPISGHRSVSWYQQTPGQGLQFLFEYFSETQRNKGNFPGRFSGRQFSNSRSEMNVSTLELGDSALYLCASRGGFNEKLFFGSGTQLSVL.

This sequence joins TRBV2 and TRBJ2-6; 7 bases align to TRBD1. The CDR3 consists of 15 residues. J was trimmed by 2 bases and V by 6 bases; bases with no gene match: 4. The germline V gene has CDR1 SNHLY and CDR2 FYNNEI. The CDR3 sequence is CASRTGNTGANVLTF. As DNA, the CDR3 is TGTGCCAGCAGGACAGGGAATACTGGGGCCAACGTCCTGACTTTC.

V and J are TRBV9 and TRBJ2-7; D perhaps matches TRBD1 (5 bases). The germline gives CDR1 SGDLS, CDR2 YYNGEE. CDR3 length: 14 residues. V shed 2 bases and J shed 0 bases, with 9 bases lying between them. This CDR3 is CASSVSGYSYEQYF. The CDR3 DNA follows: TGTGCCAGCAGCGTTTCAGGGTACTCCTACGAGCAGTACTTC.

The chain recombines TRBV7-9 with TRBJ1-1; 7 positions agree with TRBD1. The CDR3 length is 14 residues. From germline, CDR1 is SEHNR and CDR2 FQNEAQ (reference sequence). J was trimmed by 2 bases and V by 0 bases; bases with no gene match: 0. This chain's CDR3 is CASSLAGGNTEAFF. As DNA, the CDR3 is TGTGCCAGCAGCTTAGCAGGGGGCAACACTGAAGCTTTCTTT.